This TCR beta chain is from a study of cytomegalovirus exposure and HLA in healthy donors. Despite likely unrecorded immune exposures, the donors were nominally healthy at the time of sampling. The junction had 9 bases not matched to a gene; V was cut back by 1 base and J by 4 bases. Germline-derived CDR1 and CDR2 are SGHRS and YFSETQ. CDR3 length: 16 residues. The primer mix had 60 Vbeta and 13 Jbeta primers. Profiling relied on immunoSEQ multiplex PCR, and the TCRdb table lists in-frame clones only, not all of them. The repertoire includes around 150,000 clones, 64% of them detected once, and 3% sits in the top ten. This clone showed up just a few times.

V usage is TRBV5-1 and J usage is TRBJ2-5; 8 nucleotides line up with TRBD2. The TCR was taken from a woman in her twenties or thirties in good health and CMV-seropositive. What was sequenced was PBMCs. CDR3 protein: CASSLLSGRWGETQYF. As DNA, the CDR3 is TGCGCCAGCAGCTTGCTAAGCGGGAGATGGGGAGAGACCCAGTACTTC.